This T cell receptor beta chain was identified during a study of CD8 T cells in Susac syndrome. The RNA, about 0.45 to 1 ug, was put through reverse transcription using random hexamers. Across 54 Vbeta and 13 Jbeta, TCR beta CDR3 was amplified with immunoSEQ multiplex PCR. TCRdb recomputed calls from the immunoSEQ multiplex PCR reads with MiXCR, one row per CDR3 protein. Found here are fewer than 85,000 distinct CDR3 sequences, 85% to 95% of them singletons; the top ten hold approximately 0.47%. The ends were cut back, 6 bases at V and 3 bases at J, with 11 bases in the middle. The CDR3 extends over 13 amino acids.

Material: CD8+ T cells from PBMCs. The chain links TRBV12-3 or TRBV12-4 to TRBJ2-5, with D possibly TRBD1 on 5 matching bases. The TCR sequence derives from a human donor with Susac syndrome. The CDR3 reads CASRDSLKETQYF. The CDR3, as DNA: TGTGCCAGCAGAGACAGTCTCAAAGAGACCCAGTACTTC.